This T cell receptor (beta chain) is drawn from a study of long-term antiretroviral therapy in people with HIV. Whole-study findings and limits: Repertoires looked antigen-experienced, with only a slight naive shift after ART.

With survey level as its setting, the immunoSEQ assay was v3.0. Libraries were prepared by immunoSEQ multiplex PCR; TCRdb keeps only in-frame clonotypes and omits some of them. Of tens of thousands of clones in the sample, over 90% were seen once. In the case of this clone: What it recognizes is unknown.

The sequence derives from a man in his thirties or forties with HIV. The sequenced sample was unsorted PBMCs, obtained approximately 6.1 years after starting antiretroviral therapy.

CDR3 amino acids: CASMPRGLNTGELFF. CDR3 bases: TGTGCCAGTATGCCCAGGGGCCTGAACACCGGGGAGCTGTTTTTT. The V call is TRBV19, the J call TRBJ2-2, with D maybe TRBD1 (6 bases). The CDR3 extends over 15 amino acids. Germline V CDR1 and CDR2: LNHDA, SQIVND (reference sequence). The V end lost 7 bases, the J end lost 1 base, and 13 bases lay between the germline ends.